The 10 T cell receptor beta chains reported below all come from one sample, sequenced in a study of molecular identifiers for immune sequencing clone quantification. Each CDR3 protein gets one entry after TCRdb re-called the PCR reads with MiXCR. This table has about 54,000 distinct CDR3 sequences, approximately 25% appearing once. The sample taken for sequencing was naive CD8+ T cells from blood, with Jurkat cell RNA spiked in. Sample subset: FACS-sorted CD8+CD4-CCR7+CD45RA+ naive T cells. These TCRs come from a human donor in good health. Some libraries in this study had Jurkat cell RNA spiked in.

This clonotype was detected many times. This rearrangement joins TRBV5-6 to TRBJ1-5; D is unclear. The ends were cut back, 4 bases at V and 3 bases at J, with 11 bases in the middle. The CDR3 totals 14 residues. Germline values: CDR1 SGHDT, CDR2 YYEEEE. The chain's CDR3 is CASSPLGDNQPQHF. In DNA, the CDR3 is TGTGCCAGCAGCCCACTTGGGGACAATCAGCCCCAGCATTTT.

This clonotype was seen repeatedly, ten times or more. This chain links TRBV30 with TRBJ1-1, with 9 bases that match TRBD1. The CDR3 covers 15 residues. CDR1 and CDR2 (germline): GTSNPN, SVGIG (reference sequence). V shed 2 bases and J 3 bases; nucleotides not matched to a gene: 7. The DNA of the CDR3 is TGTGCCTGGAGTTGGGGACAGGGCTGGGACACTGAAGCTTTCTTT. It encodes CAWSWGQGWDTEAFF.

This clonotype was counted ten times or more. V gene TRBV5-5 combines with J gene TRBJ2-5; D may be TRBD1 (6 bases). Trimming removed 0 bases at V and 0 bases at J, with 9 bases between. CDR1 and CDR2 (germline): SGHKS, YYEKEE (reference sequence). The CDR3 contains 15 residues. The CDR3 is CASSLGPGDQETQYF. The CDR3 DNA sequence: TGTGCCAGCAGCTTGGGCCCAGGGGACCAAGAGACCCAGTACTTC.

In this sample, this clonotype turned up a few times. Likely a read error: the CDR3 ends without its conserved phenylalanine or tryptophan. The CDR3 nucleotides are TGTGCCAGCAACTCAAGACAGGGGTACCTGAATGAGCAGTTCCTC. Protein sequence: CASNSRQGYLNEQFL. This rearrangement joins TRBV7-9 to TRBJ2-1; TRBD1 agrees at 8 bases. The germline V gene has CDR1 SEHNR and CDR2 FQNEAQ (reference sequence). Losses at the gene ends were 7 bases for V and 7 bases for J; bases not matched to a gene: 12. The CDR3 covers 15 residues.

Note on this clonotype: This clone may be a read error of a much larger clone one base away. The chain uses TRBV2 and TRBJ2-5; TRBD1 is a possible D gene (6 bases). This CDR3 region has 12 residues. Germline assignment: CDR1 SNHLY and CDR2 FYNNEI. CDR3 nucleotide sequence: TGTGTCAGCAGTACCAGGGGAGAGACCCAGTACTTC. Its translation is CVSSTRGETQYF.

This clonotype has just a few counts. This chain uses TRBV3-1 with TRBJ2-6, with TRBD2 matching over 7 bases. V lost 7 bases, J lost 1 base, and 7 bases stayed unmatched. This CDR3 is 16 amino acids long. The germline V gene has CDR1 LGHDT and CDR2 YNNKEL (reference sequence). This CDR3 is CASTPQGGSGANVLTF. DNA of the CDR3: TGTGCCAGCACCCCGCAGGGAGGGTCTGGGGCCAACGTCCTGACTTTC.

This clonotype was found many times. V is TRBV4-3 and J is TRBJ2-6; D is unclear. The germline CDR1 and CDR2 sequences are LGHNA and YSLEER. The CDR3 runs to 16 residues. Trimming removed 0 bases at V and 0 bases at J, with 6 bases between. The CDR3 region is CASSQDRFSGANVLTF. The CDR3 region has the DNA TGCGCCAGCAGCCAAGATCGATTCTCTGGGGCCAACGTCCTGACTTTC.

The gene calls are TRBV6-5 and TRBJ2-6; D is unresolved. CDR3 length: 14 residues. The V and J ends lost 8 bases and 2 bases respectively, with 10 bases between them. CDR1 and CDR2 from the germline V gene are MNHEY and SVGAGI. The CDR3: CASSTNPGANVLTF. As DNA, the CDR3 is TGTGCCAGCTCAACAAATCCTGGGGCCAACGTCCTGACTTTC.

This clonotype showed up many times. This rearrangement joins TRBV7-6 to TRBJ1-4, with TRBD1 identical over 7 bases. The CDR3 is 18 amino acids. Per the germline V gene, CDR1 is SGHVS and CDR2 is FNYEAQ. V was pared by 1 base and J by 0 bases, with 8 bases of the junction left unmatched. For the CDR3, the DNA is TGTGCCAGCAGCTTAGAATTAGGGGGCGTCTCAACTAATGAAAAACTGTTTTTT. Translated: CASSLELGGVSTNEKLFF.

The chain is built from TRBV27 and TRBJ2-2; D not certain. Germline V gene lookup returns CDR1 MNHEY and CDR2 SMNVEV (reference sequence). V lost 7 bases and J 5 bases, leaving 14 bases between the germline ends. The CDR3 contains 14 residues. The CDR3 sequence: CASTFLVGTGELFF. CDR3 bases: TGTGCCAGCACTTTCCTCGTCGGAACCGGGGAGCTGTTTTTT.